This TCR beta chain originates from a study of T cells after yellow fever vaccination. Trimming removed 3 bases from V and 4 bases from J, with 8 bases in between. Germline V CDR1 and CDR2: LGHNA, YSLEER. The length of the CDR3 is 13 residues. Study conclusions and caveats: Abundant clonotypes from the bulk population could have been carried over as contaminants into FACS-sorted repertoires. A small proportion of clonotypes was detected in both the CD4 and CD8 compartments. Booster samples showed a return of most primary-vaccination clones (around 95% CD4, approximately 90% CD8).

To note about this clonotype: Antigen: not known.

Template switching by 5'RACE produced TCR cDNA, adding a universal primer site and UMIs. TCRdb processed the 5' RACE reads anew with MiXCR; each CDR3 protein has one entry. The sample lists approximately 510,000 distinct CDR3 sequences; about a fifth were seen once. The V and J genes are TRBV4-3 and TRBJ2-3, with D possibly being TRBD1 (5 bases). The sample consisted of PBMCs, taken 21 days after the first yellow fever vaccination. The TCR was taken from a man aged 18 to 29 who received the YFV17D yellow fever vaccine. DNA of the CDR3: TGCGCCAGCAGCCACGCACAGGCAGATACGCAGTATTTT. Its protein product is CASSHAQADTQYF.